This TCR beta chain was observed in a study of monozygotic twins with inflammatory bowel disease. Per germline, CDR1 MNHEY and CDR2 SVGEGT. This CDR3 is built from 16 residues. TCRdb reanalyzed the 5' RACE reads and collapses them to one entry per CDR3 protein, without DNA. The table lists 400,000 to 500,000 distinct CDR3 sequences. This TCR was recovered from a human donor with ulcerative colitis or Crohn's disease, or a healthy co-twin of an affected twin (not recorded which). The sequenced sample was blood. The V and J genes are TRBV6-2 or TRBV6-3 and TRBJ2-7; TCRdb's D call of TRBD1 is untestable without DNA. CDR3 sequence: CASNYSRSGAVYEQYF.